The subject of this entry is one T cell receptor beta chain. Antigen unknown. This entry is derived from a study of blood T cells in healthy people across ages. Looked up from germline, CDR1 is KGHSH and CDR2 is LQKENI. The CDR3 contains 15 residues. Trimming stripped 6 bases from V and 3 bases from J, with 17 bases between. Findings of the study overall: Among long-lived donors, naive CD4+ cells were more numerous and diversity higher than in aged donors. It was found that TCR beta diversity correlated strongly with the percentage of naive T cells.

Sample-barcoded 5' priming and a J-beta primer mix drove a second PCR of about 7 to 11 cycles. Each cDNA molecule, via a template-switch adaptor with 12 random nucleotides, was tagged. Via MiXCR, TCRdb re-called the 5' RACE reads, giving one row per CDR3 protein. Of over 550,000 distinct CDR3 sequences listed, approximately 30% are singletons. The rearrangement uses TRBV18 and TRBJ1-1; D gene unclear. Source material: blood. The sequence derives from an elderly woman in good health. The CDR3 spells CASSPLPEPYTEAFF. CDR3 DNA: TGTGCCAGCTCCCCCTTACCCGAGCCCTACACTGAAGCTTTCTTT.